The clone carrying this TCR beta chain was seen repeatedly, ten times or more. Antigen specificity is unknown. Germline CDR1 reads SGHRS; CDR2 reads YFSETQ. The CDR3 contains 13 residues. With 3 bases removed from V and 7 bases from J, the gap between germline ends came to 8 bases. Combining iRepertoire HTBI primers with Arm-PCR of CDR3 regions, the authors built TCR beta libraries. MiXCR, applied by TCRdb to the multiplex PCR reads, yields one record per CDR3 protein. The table has roughly 410,000 distinct CDR3 sequences, approximately 15% seen once. Time point meaning: newly diagnosed GD, antithyroid drugs for less than 3 months. There was RNA extracted from PBMCs, and the TCR library was made from it. This sample stems from a study of regulatory T cells in long-lasting Graves disease. Study results and limitations: Persistent disease preferred TRBV28, TRBJ1-2 and TRBJ2-5.

These data were also filed under a second study, of T cells in Graves' hyperthyroidism and ophthalmopathy. That report notes: First-round RT-PCR with HTBI primers amplified the TCR CDR3 region. Ophthalmopathy onset followed model prediction by a median around six months.

The sequencing used peripheral blood mononuclear cells (PBMCs), collected at new diagnosis, from a patient treated with antithyroid drugs. The genes are TRBV5-1 and TRBJ1-6; D might be TRBD1 (5 bases). This sequence was found in a woman aged 40 to 50 with Graves disease. The CDR3 reads CASSSDRNSPLHF. The CDR3 DNA reads as TGCGCCAGCAGCTCCGACAGAAATTCACCCCTCCACTTT.